The 26 T cell receptor beta chains below were found in one sample sequenced in a study of T cells in Graves' hyperthyroidism and ophthalmopathy. The source material, RNA transcripts, was used to amplify TCR beta CDR3 regions. The HTBI primer set drove a first-round RT-PCR of the TCR CDR3. MiXCR, run by TCRdb on the multiplex PCR reads, gives a single entry per CDR3 protein. The table has 300,000 to 400,000 distinct CDR3 sequences, around 20% seen once. The specimen was blood. The receptors were sampled from a woman aged 50 to 60 with Graves' hyperthyroidism.

The V and J genes are TRBV28 and TRBJ2-1; TRBD2 matches 7 bases. The end of the DNA is better explained by TRBJ2-7, so the J call may be wrong. The germline V gene has CDR1 MDHEN and CDR2 SYDVKM. The CDR3 length is 17 residues. The CDR3 sequence: CASIMSAGVPSYNEQYF. The CDR3 region has the DNA TGTGCCAGCATCATGTCGGCGGGAGTACCCTCCTACAATGAGCAGTACTTC.

This clonotype was observed a few times. This chain uses TRBV5-5 with TRBJ2-1, with D perhaps being TRBD1 or TRBD2 (5 bases each). The CDR3 is made up of 15 amino acids. Between the trimmed V and J ends, which lost 4 bases and 0 bases, there was a span of 11 bases. Germline CDR1 and CDR2: SGHKS and YYEKEE (reference sequence). The CDR3 coding sequence is TGTGCCAGCAGCCCCGTTGGGGGCTCCTACAATGAGCAGTTCTTC. Residues: CASSPVGGSYNEQFF.

This clonotype was observed a handful of times. V gene TRBV7-2 combines with J gene TRBJ2-7, with D possibly being TRBD1 (8 bases). Germline V gene sequence: CDR1 SGHTA, CDR2 FQGNSA. V was shortened by 4 bases and J by 4 bases, with 17 bases between the two germline ends. The CDR3 length is 15 residues. CDR3 bases: TGTGCCAGCAGCTCCCCCCACAGGGGGGGTTACGAGCAGTACTTC. This codes for CASSSPHRGGYEQYF.

The sample holds many counts of this clonotype. The J gene is TRBJ1-6, the V gene TRBV2; D uncertain. CDR1 and CDR2 (germline): SNHLY, FYNNEI. The CDR3 spans 13 residues. The germline V and J ends were trimmed by 3 bases and 5 bases, with 5 bases remaining between them. The chain's CDR3 is CASSDTHNSPLHF. The CDR3, as DNA: TGTGCCAGCAGTGACACCCATAATTCACCCCTCCACTTT.

This clonotype was seen ten or more times. This chain uses TRBV28 with TRBJ2-3; 9 bases line up with TRBD2. Germline trimming cut 6 bases from V and 7 bases from J; bases unmatched to any gene: 11. Germline loops: CDR1 MDHEN, CDR2 SYDVKM. There are 15 residues in the CDR3. The CDR3 region is CASSLAGSGENTQYF. The CDR3 nucleotides read TGTGCCAGCAGCCTAGCGGGAAGCGGGGAAAATACGCAGTATTTT.

This clonotype was seen ten or more times. This chain joins TRBV4-1 and TRBJ2-7, with D perhaps being TRBD1 or TRBD2 (5 bases each). The length of the CDR3 is 15 residues. V was clipped by 0 bases and J by 5 bases, with 14 bases between them. Germline V gene sequence: CDR1 MGHRA, CDR2 YSYEKL. The CDR3 loop is CASSQEATPGHEQYF. DNA for the CDR3: TGCGCCAGCAGCCAAGAGGCCACCCCGGGGCACGAGCAGTACTTC.

The rearrangement links TRBV5-5 to TRBJ2-7, with D perhaps given as TRBD1 or TRBD2 (6 bases each). The CDR3 is made up of 15 amino acids. Germline V gene sequence: CDR1 SGHKS, CDR2 YYEKEE (reference sequence). V lost 4 bases to trimming and J lost 3 bases, with 17 bases between them. CDR3 in DNA: TGTGCCAGCAGCGTAGCGGTTGGGGGCGGCTACGAGCAGTACTTC. The encoded protein is CASSVAVGGGYEQYF.

This clonotype was counted at least ten times. The V call is TRBV20-1, the J call TRBJ1-2; D is unresolved. The germline V gene has CDR1 DFQATT and CDR2 SNEGSKA (reference sequence). The CDR3 length is 10 residues. V was shortened by 3 bases and J by 8 bases, with 7 bases between the two germline ends. The CDR3 sequence is CSARREGYTF. DNA for the CDR3: TGCAGTGCTAGGAGAGAGGGCTACACCTTC.

The table lists this clonotype with a few counts. The V call is TRBV20-1, the J call TRBJ2-7; 8 bases are a match to TRBD2. This CDR3 region has 16 residues. After removal of 7 bases from V and 6 bases from J, the junction contained 20 bases not matched to a gene. Germline values: CDR1 DFQATT, CDR2 SNEGSKA (reference sequence). CDR3 sequence: CSVPRVAGSPYVEQYF. DNA of the CDR3: TGCAGTGTTCCTAGGGTAGCGGGATCCCCCTATGTCGAGCAGTACTTC.

This clonotype has more than one count but fewer than ten. The chain combines TRBV3-1 with TRBJ2-6, with D hard to call. The V gene lost 0 bases and the J gene lost 0 bases, with 12 bases spanning the gap. The CDR3 extends over 18 amino acids. From germline, CDR1 is LGHDT and CDR2 YNNKEL (reference sequence). CDR3 DNA sequence: TGTGCCAGCAGCCAAGATCGGAGCGCCGTCTCTGGGGCCAACGTCCTGACTTTC. The encoded protein is CASSQDRSAVSGANVLTF.

The chain employs TRBV11-2 and TRBJ1-4, with 7 positions matching TRBD1. Trimming took 1 base from V and 4 from J; bases not matched to a gene: 12. CDR3 length: 18 amino acids. Germline CDR1 is SGHAT and CDR2 is FQNNGV. The DNA of the CDR3 is TGTGCCAGCAGCTTAGGGATGACAGGGATGGGCGGTAATGAAAAACTGTTTTTT. It encodes CASSLGMTGMGGNEKLFF.

This clonotype was counted ten times or more. The CDR3 nucleotides read TGTGCCAGCAGCTGGACAGGCGGATCCAATCAGCCCCAGCATTTT. Its protein product is CASSWTGGSNQPQHF. The J gene is TRBJ1-5, the V gene TRBV7-9; 7 bases agree with TRBD1. This CDR3 comprises 15 residues. The germline gives CDR1 SEHNR, CDR2 FQNEAQ (reference sequence). Unmatched junction bases numbered 6, after V lost 4 bases and J lost 3 bases.

This clonotype was found many times. This chain joins TRBV30 and TRBJ2-7; D might be TRBD1 (5 bases). The CDR3 is made up of 13 amino acids. V dropped 4 bases and J dropped 0 bases, with 10 bases sitting between them. Per the germline V gene, CDR1 is GTSNPN and CDR2 is SVGIG (reference sequence). The CDR3 is CAWNRQHSYEQYF. The CDR3 bases are TGTGCCTGGAACCGACAGCACTCCTACGAGCAGTACTTC.

The chain recombines TRBV2 with TRBJ1-2; 7 nucleotides agree with TRBD1. Germline V gene lookup returns CDR1 SNHLY and CDR2 FYNNEI. This CDR3 has 15 amino acids. Trimming took 10 bases from V and 3 from J; bases not matched to a gene: 14. The CDR3 DNA reads TGTGCCATCCAGACGTGGAGGGGGCGACACTATGGCTACACCTTC. Translating it yields CAIQTWRGRHYGYTF.

V is TRBV11-2 and J is TRBJ2-7, with D possibly matching TRBD2 (7 bases). CDR3 size: 17 residues. V lost 3 bases to trimming and J lost 4 bases, with 22 bases between them. CDR1 is SGHAT, CDR2 FQNNGV, per germline. CDR3 sequence: CASSFAPGGAARYEQYF. In DNA, the CDR3 is TGTGCCAGCAGCTTTGCCCCTGGGGGGGCTGCTAGGTACGAGCAGTACTTC.

The chain recombines TRBV6-1 with TRBJ1-1, with TRBD1 identical over 9 bases. The CDR3 extends over 17 amino acids. J gave up 0 bases and V 6 bases, and 11 bases lay outside the gene matches. Germline assignment: CDR1 MNHNS and CDR2 SASEGT. For the CDR3, the DNA is TGTGCCAGCAGGAGACAGGGGGGCGCGGTCATGAACACTGAAGCTTTCTTT. Translating it yields CASRRQGGAVMNTEAFF.

This clonotype has ten or more counts. The chain couples TRBV2 to TRBJ2-2; D unresolved. The CDR3 sequence is 13 residues long. CDR1 SNHLY and CDR2 FYNNEI come from the germline V gene. The V gene lost 1 base and the J gene lost 7 bases, with 7 bases spanning the gap. The CDR3 nucleotides read TGTGCCAGCAGTGAAGGCCGGTACGGGGAGCTGTTTTTT. It yields the protein CASSEGRYGELFF.

This sequence joins TRBV2 and TRBJ2-7, with 7 bases matching TRBD1. V shed 6 bases and J 7 bases; nucleotides not matched to a gene: 12. The germline V gene has CDR1 SNHLY and CDR2 FYNNEI. The CDR3 loop spans 14 amino acids. CDR3 sequence: CASSWDSHMGEQYF. The CDR3 DNA reads as TGTGCCAGCAGCTGGGACAGTCACATGGGGGAGCAGTACTTC.

This clonotype occurred many times. J is TRBJ1-2 and V is TRBV12-3 or TRBV12-4; no definite D call. V gave up 3 bases and J gave up 8 bases, with 16 bases separating them. This CDR3 has 14 amino acids. CDR3 sequence (DNA): TGTGCCAGCAGTTTGTCCGATCGGAGTAGGGGCTACACCTTC. Translating it yields CASSLSDRSRGYTF.

V is TRBV11-2 and J is TRBJ2-7, with D perhaps matching TRBD2 (5 bases). The CDR3 covers 13 residues. Trimming left V 8 bases short and J 0 bases short, with 11 bases between. The V gene's germline CDR1 is SGHAT and CDR2 FQNNGV. DNA for the CDR3: TGTGCCAGCGGCCACCGGGACTCCTACGAGCAGTACTTC. Protein product: CASGHRDSYEQYF.

This sequence joins TRBV11-3 and TRBJ2-1; 8 bases agree with TRBD2. Germline loops: CDR1 SGHNT, CDR2 YENEEA. V shed 0 bases and J 4 bases; nucleotides not matched to a gene: 5. This CDR3 region has 16 residues. In DNA form, the CDR3 reads TGTGCCAGCAGCTTAGACCGGGAGGGGCGGTACAATGAGCAGTTCTTC. Translating it yields CASSLDREGRYNEQFF.

As to this clonotype: A clone one base away is much larger, so this may be a read error. The chain uses TRBV3-1 and TRBJ1-2; D gene unclear. Germline-derived CDR1 and CDR2 are LGHDT and YNNKEL (reference sequence). CDR3 length: 14 amino acids. As DNA, the CDR3 is TGTGCCAGCGGCCAAGGAGGGCGGATCTATGGCTACACCTTC. Amino acids: CASGQGGRIYGYTF.

This clonotype was seen a few times. This sequence joins TRBV27 and TRBJ1-3, with 7 positions matching TRBD1. CDR3 length: 16 amino acids. V lost 5 bases and J lost 4; bases outside the gene matches: 11. Germline assignment: CDR1 MNHEY and CDR2 SMNVEV (reference sequence). In DNA, the CDR3 is TGTGCCAGCAGTATTACAGGGGACCCCCCGGGAAACACCATATATTTT. Translated: CASSITGDPPGNTIYF.

The rearrangement uses TRBV19 and TRBJ2-2, with no clear D. Trimming took 9 bases from V and 0 from J, leaving 14 bases between them. The germline gives CDR1 LNHDA, CDR2 SQIVND (reference sequence). The CDR3 covers 15 residues. The CDR3 DNA sequence: TGTGCCAGCAAAACCCCAGCTCCGAACACCGGGGAGCTGTTTTTT. This sequence encodes CASKTPAPNTGELFF.

This rearrangement joins TRBV29-1 to TRBJ1-2; TRBD1 matches at 9 bases. The junction had 5 bases not matched to a gene; V was cut back by 7 bases and J by 2 bases. The germline V gene encodes CDR1 SQVTM and CDR2 ANQGSEA. CDR3 length: 13 residues. CDR3 sequence: CSGGQGVNYGYTF. CDR3 sequence (DNA): TGCAGCGGGGGACAGGGCGTGAACTATGGCTACACCTTC.

This clonotype was observed a handful of times. A much larger clone differs from this one at a single base, so this may be a read error. The V call is TRBV6-1, the J call TRBJ2-3, with 7 bases identical to TRBD2. The CDR3 is 13 residues long. The V and J ends lost 7 bases and 1 base, in that order; junction bases with no gene match: 2. In germline, CDR1 is MNHNS, CDR2 SASEGT. As DNA, the CDR3 is TGTGCCAGCAATGCGGGAGGCACAGATACGCAGTATTTT. Translating gives CASNAGGTDTQYF.